The 26 T cell receptor beta chains below come from one sample, sequenced in a study of cytomegalovirus exposure and HLA in healthy donors. Clones were sequenced by immunoSEQ multiplex PCR, and TCRdb holds only the in-frame ones, with some missing. The sample gives about 150,000 clones, around nine tenths of which show up once; around 3% is in the top ten. Sample: PBMCs. The receptors here all came from a man between 18 and 29 years old in good health and CMV-seronegative.

V gene TRBV11-2 combines with J gene TRBJ2-5, with 7 positions matching TRBD1. Looked up from germline, CDR1 is SGHAT and CDR2 is FQNNGV. The CDR3 spans 14 residues. J lost 0 bases, V lost 4 bases, and 2 bases had no gene match. The CDR3 is CASSSGQHQETQYF. The DNA of the CDR3 is TGTGCCAGCAGCTCGGGACAGCACCAAGAGACCCAGTACTTC.

The CDR3 region has the DNA TGTGCCAGCAGTTTTGGACAGGGCACTGAAAAACTGTTTTTT. Its protein is CASSFGQGTEKLFF. This sequence joins TRBV11-2 and TRBJ1-4, with 8 bases aligning to TRBD1. V shed 6 bases and J 7 bases; nucleotides not matched to a gene: 7. The germline V gene has CDR1 SGHAT and CDR2 FQNNGV. CDR3 size: 14 residues.

The CDR3 sequence is CASSSITGDRDSYEQYF. The CDR3 DNA sequence: TGTGCCAGCAGCTCGATTACCGGAGACAGGGACTCCTACGAGCAGTACTTC. The chain employs TRBV5-6 and TRBJ2-7; 7 bases are a match to TRBD1. The CDR3 length is 17 residues. Germline loops: CDR1 SGHDT, CDR2 YYEEEE. Trimming removed 3 bases from V and 0 bases from J; junction bases left unmatched: 12.

The rearrangement uses TRBV7-9 and TRBJ2-7, with 8 nucleotides matching TRBD1. Per the germline V gene, CDR1 is SEHNR and CDR2 is FQNEAQ (reference sequence). CDR3 length: 13 amino acids. V shed 4 bases and J 3 bases; nucleotides not matched to a gene: 2. CDR3 region: CASSWTGSYEQYF. The CDR3 coding sequence is TGTGCCAGCAGCTGGACAGGGAGCTACGAGCAGTACTTC.

This chain connects TRBV29-1 to TRBJ1-1; D is unresolved. The CDR3 is 10 amino acids. Looked up from germline, CDR1 is SQVTM and CDR2 is ANQGSEA. Trimming removed 5 bases from V and 3 bases from J, with 4 bases in between. This CDR3 is CSVSDTEAFF. DNA of the CDR3: TGCAGCGTTTCGGACACTGAAGCTTTCTTT.

The chain joins TRBV28 to TRBJ2-1; D uncertain. V was shortened by 10 bases and J by 7 bases, with 14 bases between the two germline ends. The V gene's germline CDR1 is MDHEN and CDR2 SYDVKM. This CDR3 comprises 12 residues. In DNA, the CDR3 is TGTGCCACCAGAGCAGGCCGTAATGAGCAGTTCTTC. This gives the protein CATRAGRNEQFF. The full variable domain, completed using reference TRBV28 and TRBJ2-1, is DVKVTQSSRYLVKRTGEKVFLECVQDMDHENMFWYRQDPGLGLRLIYFSYDVKMKEKGDIPEGYSVSREKKERFSLILESASTNQTSMYLCATRAGRNEQFFGPGTRLTVL.

The gene calls are TRBV4-2 and TRBJ2-3, with 16 bases matching TRBD2. V dropped 7 bases and J dropped 4; count of bases not matched to a gene: 8. The V gene's germline CDR1 is LGHNA and CDR2 YNFKEQ. CDR3 length: 17 residues. This CDR3 reads CASTAAGLAGGADTQYF. DNA of the CDR3: TGTGCCAGCACCGCCGCGGGACTAGCGGGAGGGGCAGATACGCAGTATTTT.

V is TRBV4-2 and J is TRBJ2-7; 8 nucleotides line up with TRBD2. Germline CDR1 LGHNA, CDR2 YNFKEQ. The CDR3 loop spans 14 amino acids. V lost 4 bases, J lost 6 bases, and 8 bases stayed unmatched. The CDR3 coding sequence is TGTGCCAGCAGCCCCCGGGGTAGCGGGATCGAGCAGTACTTC. Protein sequence: CASSPRGSGIEQYF.

The chain has TRBV27 and TRBJ1-1; D might be TRBD1 (5 bases). Germline V gene data show CDR1 as MNHEY and CDR2 as SMNVEV (reference sequence). The length of the CDR3 is 14 residues. The V gene lost 3 bases and the J gene lost 4 bases, with 12 bases spanning the gap. This CDR3 reads CASSFQGLSTEAFF. The DNA for the CDR3 is TGTGCCAGCAGTTTTCAGGGCTTGAGCACTGAAGCTTTCTTT.

The CDR3 region has the DNA TGCGCCAGTAGGGAACGAGGGAATGAGCAGTTCTTC. It encodes CASRERGNEQFF. This chain connects TRBV5-1 to TRBJ2-1; TRBD2 is a possible D gene (5 bases). The germline CDR1 and CDR2 sequences are SGHRS and YFSETQ. This CDR3 is 12 amino acids long. Trimming took 8 bases from V and 7 from J, leaving 13 bases between them.

The chain links TRBV19 to TRBJ1-1; D is possibly TRBD1 (5 bases). Trimming removed 7 bases at V and 1 base at J, with 10 bases between. This CDR3 contains 13 residues. Germline assignment: CDR1 LNHDA and CDR2 SQIVND (reference sequence). This CDR3 reads CASTPRANTEAFF. The CDR3, as DNA: TGTGCCAGTACCCCCAGGGCGAACACTGAAGCTTTCTTT. The full variable domain, in which reference TRBV19 and TRBJ1-1 provide the parts outside the CDR3, is DGGITQSPKYLFRKEGQNVTLSCEQNLNHDAMYWYRQDPGQGLRLIYYSQIVNDFQKGDIAEGYSVSREKKESFPLTVTSAQKNPTAFYLCASTPRANTEAFFGQGTRLTVV.

The genes are TRBV7-9 and TRBJ2-3; 7 bases match TRBD1. V shed 6 bases and J 1 base; nucleotides not matched to a gene: 10. CDR3 length: 16 amino acids. CDR1 and CDR2 from the germline V gene are SEHNR and FQNEAQ (reference sequence). The CDR3 DNA sequence: TGTGCCAGCAGTCCACAGGGGACCTGGGGCACAGATACGCAGTATTTT. Translating it yields CASSPQGTWGTDTQYF. The full variable domain, completed using reference TRBV7-9 and TRBJ2-3, is DTGVSQNPRHKITKRGQNVTFRCDPISEHNRLYWYRQTLGQGPEFLTYFQNEAQLEKSRLLSDRFSAERPKGSFSTLEIQRTEQGDSAMYLCASSPQGTWGTDTQYFGPGTRLTVL.

This chain uses TRBV5-1 with TRBJ2-1, with TRBD1 matching 8 bases. There are 14 residues in the CDR3. CDR1 SGHRS and CDR2 YFSETQ come from the germline V gene. Trimming took 2 bases from V and 6 from J; bases not matched to a gene: 4. The CDR3 spells CASSLSDRGNEQFF. Written as DNA, the CDR3 is TGCGCCAGCAGCTTAAGCGACAGGGGCAATGAGCAGTTCTTC.

Only one count was recorded for this clone. The rearrangement joins TRBV6-5 to TRBJ2-2, with 8 bases fitting TRBD1. Germline V gene sequence: CDR1 MNHEY, CDR2 SVGAGI. V was clipped by 8 bases and J by 6 bases; unmatched bases: 5. CDR3 length: 13 residues. CDR3 DNA sequence: TGTGCCAGCCGGACAGGGCTTTCCGGGGAGCTGTTTTTT. This encodes CASRTGLSGELFF.

The chain combines TRBV5-1 with TRBJ2-2; 9 bases match TRBD1. Germline V gives CDR1 SGHRS, CDR2 YFSETQ. J lost 7 bases, V lost 3 bases, and 7 bases had no gene match. The CDR3 sequence is 15 residues long. This CDR3 reads CASSSEQGASGELFF. As DNA, the CDR3 is TGCGCCAGCAGCTCCGAACAGGGGGCCAGCGGGGAGCTGTTTTTT.

This rearrangement joins TRBV30 to TRBJ2-1; 11 nucleotides agree with TRBD2. Germline V gives CDR1 GTSNPN, CDR2 SVGIG (reference sequence). V lost 7 bases to trimming and J lost 5 bases; unmatched junction nucleotides: 4. CDR3 length equals 13 residues. The DNA of the CDR3 is TGTGCCTTACTAGCGGGGGAGAACAATGAGCAGTTCTTC. It is translated as CALLAGENNEQFF.

The chain uses TRBV19 and TRBJ2-7, with 8 positions matching TRBD1. The CDR3 totals 15 residues. Germline lookup yields CDR1 LNHDA and CDR2 SQIVND (reference sequence). After removal of 3 bases from V and 2 bases from J, the junction contained 6 bases not matched to a gene. For the CDR3, the DNA is TGTGCCAGTAGTATCGGACAGGGTTTGGCCTACGAGCAGTACTTC. Its translation: CASSIGQGLAYEQYF.

The rearrangement joins TRBV28 to TRBJ2-7, with D possibly matching TRBD1 (7 bases). The CDR3 has 16 amino acids. The ends were cut back, 4 bases at V and 4 bases at J, with 20 bases in the middle. Per germline, CDR1 MDHEN and CDR2 SYDVKM. The CDR3 sequence: CASSSPGGGAAYEQYV. CDR3 nucleotide sequence: TGTGCCAGCAGTTCCCCCGGAGGGGGCGCGGCTTACGAGCAGTACGTC.

J is TRBJ2-5 and V is TRBV6-1; 9 bases agree with TRBD2. This CDR3 region has 15 residues. V trimming: 1 base; J trimming: 6 bases; junction bases outside the gene matches: 6. Per germline, CDR1 MNHNS and CDR2 SASEGT. The CDR3 sequence is CASSEEAGGPQTQYF. CDR3 DNA: TGTGCCAGCAGTGAAGAGGCGGGAGGGCCGCAGACCCAGTACTTC.

This chain connects TRBV5-1 to TRBJ2-1; D gene ambiguous. The CDR3 is made up of 13 amino acids. Trimming cost V 4 bases and J 8 bases, with 13 bases left between them. Germline V CDR1 and CDR2: SGHRS, YFSETQ. In nucleotides, the CDR3 is TGCGCCAGCAGCCTAACTTATCGGGATGAGCAGTTCTTC. This codes for CASSLTYRDEQFF. Full variable domain (missing parts from reference TRBV5-1 and TRBJ2-1): KAGVTQTPRYLIKTRGQQVTLSCSPISGHRSVSWYQQTPGQGLQFLFEYFSETQRNKGNFPGRFSGRQFSNSRSEMNVSTLELGDSALYLCASSLTYRDEQFFGPGTRLTVL.

The chain joins TRBV11-3 to TRBJ2-1, with 8 bases aligning to TRBD2. In germline, CDR1 is SGHNT, CDR2 YENEEA. CDR3 length equals 16 residues. With 1 base clipped from V and 4 bases from J, the junction kept 6 bases outside the gene matches. The CDR3 loop reads CASSLAGGVWYNEQFF. The DNA for the CDR3 is TGTGCCAGCAGCTTAGCCGGGGGGGTATGGTACAATGAGCAGTTCTTC. Using reference TRBV11-3 and TRBJ2-1 for the parts outside the CDR3, the full variable domain is EAGVVQSPRYKIIEKKQPVAFWCNPISGHNTLYWYLQNLGQGPELLIRYENEEAVDDSQLPKDRFSAERLKGVDSTLKIQPAELGDSAVYLCASSLAGGVWYNEQFFGPGTRLTVL.

This chain links TRBV5-4 with TRBJ2-1; a possible D gene is TRBD2 (7 bases). V shed 0 bases and J shed 4 bases, with 17 bases lying between them. CDR3 size: 17 residues. The germline CDR1 and CDR2 sequences are SGHNT and YYREEE (reference sequence). The CDR3 sequence is CASSLGSGGASYNEQFF. CDR3 DNA sequence: TGTGCCAGCAGCTTGGGGAGTGGGGGGGCCTCGTACAATGAGCAGTTCTTC.

This sequence joins TRBV27 and TRBJ2-7; 8 positions match TRBD1. V was clipped by 6 bases and J by 2 bases; unmatched bases: 6. CDR1 and CDR2 from the germline V gene are MNHEY and SMNVEV (reference sequence). This CDR3 comprises 14 residues. DNA for the CDR3: TGTGCCAGCAGAACCGGGACAGGCCCCTACGAGCAGTACTTC. Its translation is CASRTGTGPYEQYF.

This chain links TRBV28 with TRBJ2-1, with a tentative D call TRBD1 (5 bases). This CDR3 spans 12 amino acids. The germline V gene has CDR1 MDHEN and CDR2 SYDVKM. V lost 5 bases, J lost 8 bases, and 10 bases lay in between. CDR3 in amino acids: CASSLTVHEQFF. The CDR3 bases are TGTGCCAGCAGTCTGACAGTACATGAGCAGTTCTTC.

This sequence joins TRBV27 and TRBJ1-6; possibly TRBD1 for D (6 bases). V was clipped by 3 bases and J by 11 bases, with 23 bases between them. The CDR3 covers 17 residues. Germline CDR1 MNHEY, CDR2 SMNVEV (reference sequence). The CDR3 DNA is TGTGCCAGCAGTTTCAGTTTGGCAGGGGTGACTTCGACACCCCTCCACTTT. Translating gives CASSFSLAGVTSTPLHF.

The rearrangement joins TRBV4-1 to TRBJ2-7; D is perhaps TRBD1 (6 bases). This CDR3 contains 13 residues. Trimming pared 4 bases from V and 1 base from J, leaving 8 bases between. The V gene's germline CDR1 is MGHRA and CDR2 YSYEKL. The CDR3 sequence: CASSPQGSYEQYF. DNA for the CDR3: TGCGCCAGCAGCCCCCAGGGGTCCTACGAGCAGTACTTC.